This entry is about one TCR beta chain. Germline CDR1 is SGHRS and CDR2 is YFSETQ. The junction had 11 bases not matched to a gene; V was cut back by 3 bases and J by 3 bases. The CDR3 length is 17 residues. The data belong to a study of blood T cell repertoires in COVID-19. In the study overall: Acute and convalescent COVID-19 samples came from the United States, Italy and Spain. Nucleic acid was either cDNA or gDNA, and it came from T cells, B-cell-depleted T cells, or PBMCs.

In the source study's methods: Amplification of reference gene primers provided the estimated nucleated cell counts. Assay used: immunoSEQ multiplex PCR; TCRdb lists only in-frame clones, some missing. Clonal size and the V and J genes are those of that table, whereas D and trimming came from the DNA. The repertoire holds 100,000 to 150,000 clones, about 88% seen once, with less than 2% in the top ten. The V gene is TRBV5-1, the J gene TRBJ2-7, with TRBD1 matching over 11 bases. This clonotype was sampled from a human donor in a cohort sampled during active COVID-19. The specimen was peripheral blood. CDR3 DNA: TGCGCCAGCAGCTCCACGGTATCCGGGACAGGGGGCTACGAGCAGTACTTC. As protein: CASSSTVSGTGGYEQYF.